This T cell receptor (beta chain) was sequenced during a study of shared clonotypes between healthy human individuals. Study-wide background: Used for every donor were three CD4 naive, three CD4 memory, two CD8 naive and one CD8 memory plate. Study outcomes and limitations: Clonotype sharing among donors, it was expected, would be affected by sequencing depth. A reduction in generation probabilities was seen for non-shared clonotypes relative to those shared by all four donors.

As to this clone: No antigen is known for it.

The method was immunoSEQ multiplex PCR; TCRdb's version includes in-frame clones alone and lacks a portion of them. The table has 2 million to 3 million clones, more than 85% seen once. The V gene's germline CDR1 is MDHEN and CDR2 SYDVKM. CDR3 length: 14 amino acids. The J segment lost 5 bases and the V segment lost 4 bases, leaving 6 bases of the junction unmatched. The chain is built from TRBV28 and TRBJ1-1; 8 bases map to TRBD1. The source of this sequence is a man aged 18 to 29 in good health. Some clones in this sample may be carry-over from other donors' samples. Sequencing was done on a sample of naive CD4+ T cells from PBMCs. Subset given: CD45RA+ positively selected. CDR3 region: CASSSDRGSTEAFF. In DNA, the CDR3 is TGTGCCAGCAGTTCTGACAGGGGTTCTACTGAAGCTTTCTTT.